Presented here are 31 T cell receptor beta chains from one specimen sequenced in a study of Tregs in tolerant kidney transplant recipients. Mixed chimerism was transient after nonmyeloablative marrow transplants from related graft donors. Assay: immunoSEQ multiplex PCR; the TCRdb copy retains only in-frame clones and omits some. In total, the table holds 9,900 or so clones. The source was CD8+ T cells from blood (PBMCs), collected 24 months after the transplant. Receptors originate from a human patient who received a combined kidney and bone marrow transplant. Among the T cells, some may be from the graft donor.

Remarks on this clone: The read halts 3 residues ahead of the CDR3 end, with the missing end drawn from the germline J gene. The rearrangement links TRBV7-9 to TRBJ1-3; D is perhaps TRBD1 (6 bases). CDR1 and CDR2 (germline): SEHNR, FQNEAQ (reference sequence). Trimming removed 5 bases from V and 4 bases from J, with 12 bases in between. The CDR3 sequence is 14 residues long. Partial CDR3 DNA: TGTGCCAGCAGCCCACAGGGTTCGGGAAACACC. Residues: CASSPQGSGNT. The entire CDR3 sequence reads CASSPQGSGNTIYF. Full variable domain (remainder filled in from reference TRBV7-9 and TRBJ1-3): DTGVSQNPRHKITKRGQNVTFRCDPISEHNRLYWYRQTLGQGPEFLTYFQNEAQLEKSRLLSDRFSAERPKGSFSTLEIQRTEQGDSAMYLCASSPQGSGNTIYFGEGSWLTVV.

CDR3 DNA, as far as it was read: TGTGCCAGTAGTCCCCGGACTAGGGATGAG. Translating gives CASSPRTRDE. The whole CDR3 region reads CASSPRTRDEQFF. The chain has TRBV19 and TRBJ2-1; 7 bases fit TRBD2. The read finishes 3 residues shy of the CDR3 end, and the germline J gene is used to complete it. This CDR3 is 13 amino acids long. Looked up from germline, CDR1 is LNHDA and CDR2 is SQIVND (reference sequence). With 5 bases clipped from V and 8 bases from J, the junction kept 6 bases outside the gene matches.

Of note for this clone: The sequence runs out 3 residues before the end of the CDR3; the remainder is reconstructed from the germline J gene. The chain couples TRBV28 to TRBJ2-5; TRBD1 agrees at 8 bases. CDR1 and CDR2 from the germline V gene are MDHEN and SYDVKM. The CDR3 loop spans 19 amino acids. The ends lost 4 bases at V and 0 bases at J; junction bases unmatched: 16. CDR3 amino acids: CASSSPRDRGGWNQETQYF. CDR3 DNA (partial): TGTGCCAGCAGTTCCCCCCGAGACAGGGGTGGTTGGAACCAAGAGACC.

Remarks on this clone: The observed sequence ends 3 residues before the CDR3 terminus, with the missing tail filled in from the germline J gene. The J gene is TRBJ2-7, the V gene TRBV11-2, with D tentatively TRBD2 (6 bases). The germline V and J ends were trimmed by 3 bases and 5 bases, with 11 bases remaining between them. Germline V gives CDR1 SGHAT, CDR2 FQNNGV. The CDR3 spans 13 residues. The sequenced part of the CDR3 DNA is TGTGCCAGCAGCTTCCATCCTAGCGACGAG. Residues: CASSFHPSDE. The entire CDR3 sequence reads CASSFHPSDEQYF.

In regard to this clone: The read ends 3 residues before the CDR3 terminus; that terminus is restored from the germline J gene. The chain links TRBV5-4 to TRBJ2-7; D may be TRBD1 or TRBD2 (5 bases each). There are 16 residues in the CDR3. CDR1 and CDR2 (germline): SGHNT, YYREEE (reference sequence). V gave up 5 bases and J gave up 5 bases, with 23 bases separating them. CDR3 residues: CASSLTEGGPPNEQYF. CDR3 bases read: TGTGCCAGCAGTCTGACAGAGGGCGGACCCCCCAACGAG.

Concerning this clone itself: The read ends 3 residues before the CDR3 terminus; that terminus is restored from the germline J gene. The genes are TRBV19 and TRBJ2-7; 7 bases match TRBD1. This CDR3 contains 15 residues. Trimming at V came to 1 base and at J to 0 bases, leaving 3 bases not matched to a gene. In germline, CDR1 is LNHDA, CDR2 SQIVND (reference sequence). The CDR3 bases that were read are TGTGCCAGTAGTATAGGACAGGGAAGCTCCTACGAG. This encodes CASSIGQGSSYE. The whole CDR3 sequence reads CASSIGQGSSYEQYF.

As regards this clone: The sequenced fragment ends 3 residues before the CDR3 boundary, so the rest is inferred from the germline J gene. The V call is TRBV19, the J call TRBJ1-5; 7 bases line up with TRBD1. J lost 0 bases, V lost 3 bases, and 8 bases had no gene match. The V gene's germline CDR1 is LNHDA and CDR2 SQIVND (reference sequence). The CDR3 sequence is 17 residues long. The part of the CDR3 DNA that was read is TGTGCCAGTAGTATTTCGCCGACAGGGTATAGCAATCAGCCC. Protein product: CASSISPTGYSNQP. The CDR3 in its entirety is CASSISPTGYSNQPQHF.

Concerning this clone itself: With the read ending 3 residues before the CDR3 end, the germline J gene is used to fill in that end. This chain joins TRBV29-1 and TRBJ2-2; D may be TRBD2 (5 bases). V lost 3 bases and J lost 3, with 11 bases in between. From germline, CDR1 is SQVTM and CDR2 ANQGSEA. This CDR3 is 14 amino acids long. The CDR3 reads CSVDSSTDTGELFF. The DNA read from the CDR3 is TGCAGCGTTGATTCTAGCACCGACACCGGGGAG.

On this clone: The CDR3 goes on 3 residues after the read ends, and that part is filled in from the germline J gene. The gene calls are TRBV2 and TRBJ2-1, with a weak D call TRBD2 (5 bases). The CDR3 spans 16 residues. Between the trimmed V and J ends, which lost 3 bases and 0 bases, there was a span of 12 bases. Germline V gene lookup returns CDR1 SNHLY and CDR2 FYNNEI. The CDR3 here is CASSDPDWSSYNEQFF. The sequenced part of the CDR3 DNA is TGTGCCAGCAGTGACCCGGACTGGAGCTCCTACAATGAG.

Concerning this clone itself: From the germline J gene comes the end of the CDR3, since the read stops 3 residues before it. This chain links TRBV29-1 with TRBJ1-2; 7 bases match TRBD1. Germline CDR1 and CDR2: SQVTM and ANQGSEA. J was trimmed by 6 bases and V by 7 bases; bases with no gene match: 11. The CDR3 length is 13 residues. This chain's CDR3 is CSAATGDGNGYTF. The CDR3 bases that were read are TGCAGCGCCGCTACAGGGGATGGAAATGGC. Complete variable domain (other parts from reference TRBV29-1 and TRBJ1-2): SAVISQKPSRDICQRGTSLTIQCQVDSQVTMMFWYRQQPGQSLTLIATANQGSEATYESGFVIDKFPISRPNLTFSTLTVSNMSPEDSSIYLCSAATGDGNGYTFGSGTRLTVV.

Worth noting for this clone: The read terminates 3 residues ahead of where the CDR3 ends, so the germline J gene completes it. This rearrangement joins TRBV5-1 to TRBJ1-1; possible D gene TRBD1, 5 bases. There are 15 residues in the CDR3. Germline V lookup: CDR1 SGHRS, CDR2 YFSETQ. V lost 4 bases and J 0 bases, leaving 13 bases between the germline ends. The CDR3 sequence: CASSRDRNMNTEAFF. CDR3 DNA (partial): TGCGCCAGCAGCAGAGACAGAAACATGAACACTGAA.

As for this clone: Sequencing ends 3 residues short of the CDR3 end; the germline J gene provides the rest. This sequence joins TRBV7-9 and TRBJ2-7; 8 nucleotides agree with TRBD2. J gave up 6 bases and V 1 base, and 2 bases lay outside the gene matches. From germline, CDR1 is SEHNR and CDR2 FQNEAQ (reference sequence). The CDR3 length is 13 residues. CDR3 bases read: TGTGCCAGCAGCTTAGGGCGGGGGGTCGAG. Amino acid sequence: CASSLGRGVE. The complete CDR3 protein is CASSLGRGVEQYF.

Regarding this clone: One end of the junction is discordant with germline, which a read error may explain. Read sequence stops 3 residues before the CDR3 end, and the germline J gene provides the missing end. The chain couples TRBV30 to TRBJ2-7, with 12 bases aligning to TRBD1. This CDR3 has 15 amino acids. Germline assignment: CDR1 GTSNPN and CDR2 SVGIG (reference sequence). The CDR3 DNA, read in part, is TGTACCTGGAGTCGGGGGACAGGGGGCTTCTACGAG. Translation gives CTWSRGTGGFYE. The CDR3 reads in full as CTWSRGTGGFYEQYF.

Points on this clone: The read finishes 3 residues shy of the CDR3 end, and the germline J gene is used to complete it. The rearrangement uses TRBV7-2 and TRBJ2-7; perhaps TRBD2 as D (5 bases). Germline CDR1 reads SGHTA; CDR2 reads FQGNSA. Trimming took 5 bases from V and 6 from J, leaving 17 bases between them. The CDR3 contains 14 residues. CDR3 DNA (partial): TGTGCCAGCAGCATAGGATCGGACTTCCTCGAG. It translates to CASSIGSDFLE. The whole CDR3 protein reads CASSIGSDFLEQYF.

Concerning this clone: The CDR3 end is not reached by the read, which stops 3 residues before it; the germline J gene fills it in. This chain uses TRBV11-2 with TRBJ2-3; a weak D match, TRBD1 (7 bases). Germline V gene sequence: CDR1 SGHAT, CDR2 FQNNGV. The CDR3 consists of 14 residues. Trimming cost V 5 bases and J 1 base, with 10 bases left between them. CDR3 bases read: TGTGCCAGCAGCCCCAGGGGGGGCACAGATACG. Translating gives CASSPRGGTDT. The CDR3 in its entirety is CASSPRGGTDTQYF.

A note on this clone: The read finishes 3 residues shy of the CDR3 end, and the germline J gene is used to complete it. The V gene is TRBV29-1, the J gene TRBJ2-7; the D gene is possibly TRBD2 (7 bases). Germline V CDR1 and CDR2: SQVTM, ANQGSEA. The CDR3 length is 15 residues. Trimming took 4 bases from V and 3 from J, leaving 19 bases between them. The chain's CDR3 is CSVVSLGGQDYEQYF. The part of the CDR3 DNA that was read is TGCAGCGTTGTAAGTCTGGGGGGGCAAGACTACGAG.

A word on this clone: Read coverage stops 3 residues before the CDR3 terminus; the germline J gene supplies the remainder. V usage is TRBV10-1 and J usage is TRBJ2-7; 13 bases agree with TRBD2. This CDR3 is 15 amino acids long. The V gene end was trimmed by 3 bases and the J gene end by 4 bases; junction bases not matched to a gene: 3. Looked up from germline, CDR1 is WNHNN and CDR2 is SYGVQD (reference sequence). CDR3 sequence: CASSDGLAGVYEQYF. The CDR3 DNA, read in part, is TGCGCCAGCAGTGACGGACTAGCGGGAGTATACGAG.

For this clone: The read finishes 3 residues shy of the CDR3 end, and the germline J gene is used to complete it. The rearrangement joins TRBV19 to TRBJ1-1; D gene ambiguous. CDR3 length: 13 residues. Germline CDR1 is LNHDA and CDR2 is SQIVND (reference sequence). The V end lost 5 bases, the J end lost 4 bases, and 11 bases lay between the germline ends. The covered CDR3 bases are TGTGCCAGTAGTGACGCCCTAGGCACTGAA. Protein sequence: CASSDALGTE. The full CDR3 reads CASSDALGTEAFF.

Remarks on this clone: The read is 3 residues too short to cover the CDR3 end, so that end is filled in from the germline J gene. This sequence joins TRBV29-1 and TRBJ1-1, with 8 bases fitting TRBD1. This CDR3 contains 13 residues. J lost 5 bases, V lost 5 bases, and 7 bases had no gene match. The V gene's germline CDR1 is SQVTM and CDR2 ANQGSEA. The covered CDR3 bases are TGCAGCGTTTCAGGGGGCGGTCGGACTGAA. It encodes CSVSGGGRTE. The whole CDR3 reads CSVSGGGRTEAFF.

Of note for this clone: Read data end 3 residues before the CDR3 end; the end is taken from the germline J gene. V gene TRBV2 combines with J gene TRBJ2-7, with 7 bases that match TRBD1. Per the germline V gene, CDR1 is SNHLY and CDR2 is FYNNEI. This CDR3 spans 13 amino acids. V lost 1 base to trimming and J lost 3 bases; unmatched junction nucleotides: 0. The CDR3 reads CASSEGTGYEQYF. The CDR3 bases that were read are TGTGCCAGCAGTGAAGGGACAGGCTACGAG.

About this clone itself: The CDR3 goes on 3 residues after the read ends, and that part is filled in from the germline J gene. J is TRBJ1-1 and V is TRBV19, with 7 bases fitting TRBD1. Looked up from germline, CDR1 is LNHDA and CDR2 is SQIVND (reference sequence). This CDR3 is 14 amino acids long. The trim removed 1 base at V and 7 bases at J, leaving 6 bases unmatched. The CDR3 loop is CASSIAEGAGEAFF. The part of the CDR3 DNA that was read is TGTGCCAGTAGTATAGCCGAGGGGGCTGGTGAA.

Concerning this clone: The read terminates 3 residues before the CDR3 end, so the remaining end is supplied by the germline J gene. The V gene is TRBV6-2 or TRBV6-3, the J gene TRBJ1-1; D might be TRBD1 (6 bases). CDR1 and CDR2 (germline): MNHEY, SVGEGT. There are 13 residues in the CDR3. The CDR3 reads CASSHSARGSAFF. The covered CDR3 bases are TGTGCCAGCAGTCATTCGGCCAGGGGATCG.

CDR3 DNA, as far as it was read: TGTGCCAGTAGTCCAACAGGGGGAGGTACTAATGAAAAA. Amino acids: CASSPTGGGTNEK. The full CDR3 sequence reads CASSPTGGGTNEKLFF. The chain carries TRBV19 and TRBJ1-4, with 8 bases fitting TRBD1. The read ends 3 residues early relative to the CDR3; the germline J gene fills the gap. This CDR3 has 16 residues. V lost 5 bases to trimming and J lost 2 bases; unmatched junction nucleotides: 7. The germline gives CDR1 LNHDA, CDR2 SQIVND (reference sequence).

Notes on this clone: The read gets to within 3 residues of the CDR3 end, and the germline J gene fills in the rest. The genes are TRBV19 and TRBJ1-1; D is undetermined. Trimming cost V 6 bases and J 0 bases, with 11 bases left between them. The CDR3 totals 14 residues. CDR1 and CDR2 from the germline V gene are LNHDA and SQIVND (reference sequence). The CDR3 is CASSDDTLNTEAFF. Incomplete CDR3 DNA: TGTGCCAGTAGCGATGACACCTTGAACACTGAA.

Turning to this clone: The sequence runs out 3 residues before the end of the CDR3; the remainder is reconstructed from the germline J gene. This rearrangement joins TRBV19 to TRBJ2-1; possibly TRBD1 for D (5 bases). The CDR3 is 12 amino acids. V lost 3 bases to trimming and J lost 8 bases, with 8 bases between them. CDR1 and CDR2 (germline): LNHDA, SQIVND (reference sequence). This chain's CDR3 is CASSIRAYEQFF. The CDR3 DNA, read in part, is TGTGCCAGTAGTATCAGGGCCTATGAG.

A note on this clone: Coverage ceases 3 residues before the CDR3 finishes, and the germline J gene fills in the end. This chain joins TRBV7-6 and TRBJ2-1, with 10 bases identical to TRBD2. Trimming at V came to 10 bases and at J to 6 bases, leaving 9 bases not matched to a gene. The germline V gene has CDR1 SGHVS and CDR2 FNYEAQ. This CDR3 is built from 14 residues. The CDR3 bases that were read are TGTGCCACAGCAAGACTAGCGGGCCCCAATGAG. Translated: CATARLAGPNE. The whole CDR3 sequence reads CATARLAGPNEQFF.

CDR3 DNA (partial): TGCAGCGTTGTGCAGGGTCTCGAG. It is translated as CSVVQGLE. The whole CDR3 region reads CSVVQGLEQYF. V usage is TRBV29-1 and J usage is TRBJ2-7, with D tentatively TRBD1 (5 bases). The read is 3 residues too short to cover the CDR3 end, so that end is filled in from the germline J gene. The V gene's germline CDR1 is SQVTM and CDR2 ANQGSEA. The CDR3 covers 11 residues. The germline V and J ends were trimmed by 4 bases and 6 bases, with 10 bases remaining between them.

Points on this clone: One junction end disagrees with the germline gene, perhaps due to a read error. The read gets to within 3 residues of the CDR3 end, and the germline J gene fills in the rest. The rearrangement joins TRBV6-2 or TRBV6-3 to TRBJ1-2; 8 bases fit TRBD1. This CDR3 region has 13 residues. CDR1 is MNHEY and CDR2 is SVGEGT in the germline V gene. Incomplete CDR3 DNA: TGTGTCAGCAGCCTAGGACAGGGACAGGGC. It encodes CVSSLGQGQG. The whole CDR3 reads CVSSLGQGQGYTF.

With regard to this clone: The CDR3 extends 3 residues past the end of the read, so its final part is completed from the germline J gene. The genes are TRBV29-1 and TRBJ1-1, with D perhaps TRBD1 (6 bases). Between the trimmed V and J ends, which lost 5 bases and 1 base, there was a span of 17 bases. The germline CDR1 and CDR2 sequences are SQVTM and ANQGSEA. This CDR3 region has 15 residues. The CDR3 bases that were read are TGCAGCGTTTCCCTCCTCGGGGGGGCGAACACTGAA. This sequence encodes CSVSLLGGANTE. The full CDR3 protein is CSVSLLGGANTEAFF. The full variable domain, completed using reference TRBV29-1 and TRBJ1-1, is SAVISQKPSRDICQRGTSLTIQCQVDSQVTMMFWYRQQPGQSLTLIATANQGSEATYESGFVIDKFPISRPNLTFSTLTVSNMSPEDSSIYLCSVSLLGGANTEAFFGQGTRLTVV.

As for this clone: The read ends 3 residues shy of where the CDR3 ends; the end is completed using the germline J gene. This chain joins TRBV2 and TRBJ2-1; 8 bases are a match to TRBD2. Germline-derived CDR1 and CDR2 are SNHLY and FYNNEI. This CDR3 region has 16 residues. With 5 bases clipped from V and 5 bases from J, the junction kept 11 bases outside the gene matches. CDR3 bases read: TGTGCCAGCAGTTCCGTTACTAGCGGCCCCCACAATGAG. This gives the protein CASSSVTSGPHNE. In full, the CDR3 is CASSSVTSGPHNEQFF.

A word on this clone: The read ends 3 residues shy of where the CDR3 ends; the end is completed using the germline J gene. The chain carries TRBV2 and TRBJ2-7, with D maybe TRBD1 (6 bases). Germline CDR1 is SNHLY and CDR2 is FYNNEI. V shed 1 base and J shed 4 bases, with 8 bases lying between them. The CDR3 totals 13 residues. Partial CDR3 DNA: TGTGCCAGCAGTGAAGTAAGGGGGTACGAG. It yields the protein CASSEVRGYE. From start to end, the CDR3 is CASSEVRGYEQYF.